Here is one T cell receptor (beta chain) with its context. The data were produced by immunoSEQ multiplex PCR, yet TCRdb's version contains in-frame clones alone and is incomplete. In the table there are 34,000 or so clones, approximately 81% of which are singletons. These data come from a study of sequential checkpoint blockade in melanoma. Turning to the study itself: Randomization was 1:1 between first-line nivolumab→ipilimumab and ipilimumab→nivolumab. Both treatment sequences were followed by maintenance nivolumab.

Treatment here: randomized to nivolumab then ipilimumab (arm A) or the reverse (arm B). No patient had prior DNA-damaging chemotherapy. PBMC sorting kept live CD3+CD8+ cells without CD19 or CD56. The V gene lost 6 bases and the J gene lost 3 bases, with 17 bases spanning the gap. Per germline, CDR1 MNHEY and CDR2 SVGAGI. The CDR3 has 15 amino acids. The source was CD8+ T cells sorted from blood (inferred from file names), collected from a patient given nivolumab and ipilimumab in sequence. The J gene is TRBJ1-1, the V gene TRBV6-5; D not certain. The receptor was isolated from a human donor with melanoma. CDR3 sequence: CASRGREVGYTEAFF. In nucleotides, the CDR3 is TGTGCCAGCAGAGGGAGGGAGGTGGGATACACTGAAGCTTTCTTT.